The 21 T cell receptor beta chains below were found in one sample sequenced in a study of cytomegalovirus exposure and HLA in healthy donors. PCR employed 60 Vbeta and 13 Jbeta primers. Method: immunoSEQ multiplex PCR; TCRdb's copy keeps in-frame clones and lacks some. The sample includes about 150,000 clones, less than 85% of them seen just once. Material: PBMCs. These receptors were collected from a man aged 50 or older in good health and CMV-seropositive.

This chain joins TRBV30 and TRBJ2-5; possibly TRBD2 for D (5 bases). Germline assignment: CDR1 GTSNPN and CDR2 SVGIG (reference sequence). The CDR3 sequence is 16 residues long. Deletions cut 3 bases from V and 2 bases from J, with 19 bases between. This CDR3 is CAWSISPRGAQETQYF. CDR3 coding DNA: TGTGCCTGGAGCATTTCCCCCCGGGGAGCTCAAGAGACCCAGTACTTC. The full variable domain, completed using reference TRBV30 and TRBJ2-5, is SQTIHQWPATLVQPVGSPLSLECTVEGTSNPNLYWYRQAAGRGLQLLFYSVGIGQISSEVPQNLSASRPQDRQFILSSKKLLLSDSGFYLCAWSISPRGAQETQYFGPGTRLLVL.

The V call is TRBV2, the J call TRBJ2-7; the match to TRBD1 covers 9 bases. The germline V gene encodes CDR1 SNHLY and CDR2 FYNNEI. V was clipped by 3 bases and J by 4 bases; unmatched bases: 7. This CDR3 is 15 amino acids long. In DNA form, the CDR3 reads TGTGCCAGCAGTGAGAGGGGACAGGGTACTTACGAGCAGTACTTC. Encoded protein: CASSERGQGTYEQYF.

This chain connects TRBV6-1 to TRBJ2-3, with D possibly matching TRBD1 (7 bases). Trimming stripped 2 bases from V and 4 bases from J, with 13 bases between. Germline CDR1 and CDR2: MNHNS and SASEGT. The CDR3 covers 15 residues. The CDR3 here is CASSEIRGAADTQYF. As DNA, the CDR3 is TGTGCCAGCAGTGAAATCAGGGGGGCGGCAGATACGCAGTATTTT.

This sequence joins TRBV5-6 and TRBJ1-2; TRBD1 matches at 8 bases. CDR3 length: 16 residues. CDR1 SGHDT and CDR2 YYEEEE come from the germline V gene. V lost 4 bases to trimming and J lost 4 bases; unmatched junction nucleotides: 12. The DNA for the CDR3 is TGTGCCAGCAGCCCCGGACAGGGTAGGGGATTCTATGGCTACACCTTC. Translating it yields CASSPGQGRGFYGYTF.

The sample holds a few counts of this clone. The chain is built from TRBV11-2 and TRBJ1-1; 9 bases line up with TRBD1. Germline V gene lookup returns CDR1 SGHAT and CDR2 FQNNGV. J lost 5 bases, V lost 6 bases, and 7 bases had no gene match. The CDR3 is 14 residues long. CDR3 protein: CASRTGGAGTEAFF. CDR3 bases: TGTGCCAGCAGAACAGGGGGCGCGGGGACTGAAGCTTTCTTT.

The V gene is TRBV7-2, the J gene TRBJ2-3; 7 bases map to TRBD2. Germline V gives CDR1 SGHTA, CDR2 FQGNSA. The CDR3 sequence is 13 residues long. Trimming removed 1 base from V and 14 bases from J; junction bases left unmatched: 9. The CDR3 region is CASSLGLAAKAYF. For the CDR3, the DNA is TGTGCCAGCAGCTTAGGCCTAGCGGCTAAAGCGTATTTT. The full variable domain, rest sourced from reference TRBV7-2 and TRBJ2-3, is GAGVSQSPSNKVTEKGKDVELRCDPISGHTALYWYRQSLGQGLEFLIYFQGNSAPDKSGLPSDRFSAERTGGSVSTLTIQRTQQEDSAVYLCASSLGLAAKAYFGPGTRLTVL.

CDR3 DNA: TGTGCCAGCAGCCGCGGGGGGGACGCAGCCTACGAGCAGTACTTC. Its translation is CASSRGGDAAYEQYF. This rearrangement joins TRBV5-4 to TRBJ2-7; 9 bases align to TRBD2. CDR1 is SGHNT, CDR2 YYREEE, per germline (reference sequence). V was clipped by 4 bases and J by 2 bases; unmatched bases: 7. This CDR3 has 15 residues.

For this clone: Since no conserved phenylalanine or tryptophan closes the CDR3, a read error is the likely cause. This chain connects TRBV27 to TRBJ1-2; no clear D. V lost 2 bases to trimming and J lost 2 bases, with 6 bases between them. The germline V gene encodes CDR1 MNHEY and CDR2 SMNVEV (reference sequence). The CDR3 is 13 amino acids. The DNA of the CDR3 is TGTGCCAGCAGTTTAGGCAGAAACTATGGCTACACCTCC. Translated, it gives CASSLGRNYGYTS.

The table lists this clone with a count of one. V gene TRBV6-1 combines with J gene TRBJ1-1, with TRBD1 as a possible D gene (5 bases). Germline V lookup: CDR1 MNHNS, CDR2 SASEGT. The CDR3 runs to 13 residues. V was trimmed by 3 bases and J by 5 bases, leaving 10 bases between them. CDR3 in amino acids: CASSDLGGTEAFF. The CDR3 DNA follows: TGTGCCAGCAGTGATCTGGGGGGGACTGAAGCTTTCTTT.

This chain joins TRBV4-1 and TRBJ2-1; TRBD2 matches at 7 bases. Germline lookup yields CDR1 MGHRA and CDR2 YSYEKL. The CDR3 contains 16 residues. V lost 1 base to trimming and J lost 6 bases; unmatched junction nucleotides: 9. The CDR3, as DNA: TGCGCCAGCAGCCAAGTTCTAGCGGCAGGCCCCAATGAGCAGTTCTTC. It codes for CASSQVLAAGPNEQFF.

The chain links TRBV30 to TRBJ2-7; TRBD1 is a possible D gene (5 bases). The germline V gene encodes CDR1 GTSNPN and CDR2 SVGIG (reference sequence). This CDR3 has 14 residues. Trimming pared 8 bases from V and 0 bases from J, leaving 17 bases between. The CDR3 DNA follows: TGTGCCGGTGGCAGGCAGGGAAACTCCTACGAGCAGTACTTC. It encodes CAGGRQGNSYEQYF. Filled out from reference TRBV30 and TRBJ2-7, the complete variable domain reads SQTIHQWPATLVQPVGSPLSLECTVEGTSNPNLYWYRQAAGRGLQLLFYSVGIGQISSEVPQNLSASRPQDRQFILSSKKLLLSDSGFYLCAGGRQGNSYEQYFGPGTRLTVT.

The rearrangement links TRBV27 to TRBJ2-2; 8 bases fit TRBD1. The CDR3 consists of 15 residues. Germline CDR1 reads MNHEY; CDR2 reads SMNVEV (reference sequence). The trim removed 6 bases at V and 1 base at J, leaving 4 bases unmatched. CDR3 DNA: TGTGCCAGCAGCAGGGGACAGGTGAACACCGGGGAGCTGTTTTTT. Residues: CASSRGQVNTGELFF.

The gene calls are TRBV4-1 and TRBJ1-4; 7 bases fit TRBD1. CDR1 MGHRA and CDR2 YSYEKL come from the germline V gene. This CDR3 comprises 13 residues. V shed 4 bases, J shed 7 bases, and the junction held 3 bases outside the gene matches. CDR3 DNA: TGCGCCAGCAGCCGCCGGGACAGTGAAAAACTGTTTTTT. Protein sequence: CASSRRDSEKLFF.

The V and J genes are TRBV5-1 and TRBJ2-7; the match to TRBD2 covers 16 bases. The germline gives CDR1 SGHRS, CDR2 YFSETQ. This CDR3 region has 18 residues. The ends lost 3 bases at V and 4 bases at J; junction bases unmatched: 10. CDR3 amino acids: CASSWGLAGGPVLYEQYF. CDR3 bases: TGCGCCAGCAGCTGGGGACTAGCGGGAGGGCCGGTACTGTACGAGCAGTACTTC.

The CDR3 region is CASSNRGYGYTF. In DNA form, the CDR3 reads TGTGCCAGCAGTAACAGGGGCTATGGCTACACCTTC. The J gene is TRBJ1-2, the V gene TRBV28; 7 nucleotides match TRBD1. The CDR3 runs to 12 residues. Germline lookup yields CDR1 MDHEN and CDR2 SYDVKM. V lost 5 bases to trimming and J lost 4 bases; unmatched junction nucleotides: 1.

V gene TRBV6-6 combines with J gene TRBJ1-1; 9 bases fit TRBD1. Germline trimming cut 6 bases from V and 4 bases from J; bases unmatched to any gene: 3. Germline V gene sequence: CDR1 MNHNY, CDR2 SVGAGI (reference sequence). The CDR3 totals 13 residues. The chain's CDR3 is CASRTGGGTEAFF. The CDR3 DNA is TGTGCCAGCAGGACAGGGGGGGGCACTGAAGCTTTCTTT.

The gene calls are TRBV5-8 and TRBJ1-2, with TRBD1 identical over 8 bases. CDR3 length: 15 amino acids. Germline V gene lookup returns CDR1 SGHTS and CDR2 YDEGEE. J was trimmed by 8 bases and V by 1 base; bases with no gene match: 10. The DNA of the CDR3 is TGTGCCAGCAGCTTGTTCTCGCAGGGGGCGGGCGGCTACACCTTC. Its protein product is CASSLFSQGAGGYTF.

The J gene is TRBJ1-1, the V gene TRBV30; perhaps TRBD1 as D (5 bases). V was shortened by 3 bases and J by 1 base, with 9 bases between the two germline ends. The V gene's germline CDR1 is GTSNPN and CDR2 SVGIG (reference sequence). The CDR3 runs 13 residues. CDR3 region: CAWRRDSNTEAFF. In nucleotides, the CDR3 is TGTGCCTGGAGGCGGGACTCGAACACTGAAGCTTTCTTT.

This chain uses TRBV5-1 with TRBJ2-4; TRBD1 matches at 7 bases. This CDR3 spans 17 amino acids. The V gene end was trimmed by 3 bases and the J gene end by 1 base; junction bases not matched to a gene: 10. In germline, CDR1 is SGHRS, CDR2 YFSETQ. CDR3 residues: CASSSAGTARAKNIQYF. The CDR3 coding sequence is TGCGCCAGCAGCTCGGCCGGGACAGCGAGGGCCAAAAACATTCAGTACTTC.

The chain links TRBV15 to TRBJ2-3; 9 bases align to TRBD2. V gave up 1 base and J gave up 2 bases; unmatched junction bases: 1. The CDR3 has 15 amino acids. The germline V gene has CDR1 LNHNV and CDR2 YYDKDF (reference sequence). CDR3 nucleotide sequence: TGTGCCACCAGCAGAGGACTAGCGGCCACAGATACGCAGTATTTT. Translated, it gives CATSRGLAATDTQYF.

As regards this clone: In the same sample, other DNA sequences code for this CDR3. The V gene is TRBV5-1, the J gene TRBJ2-7; unclear D gene. The CDR3 extends over 13 amino acids. Germline CDR1 reads SGHRS; CDR2 reads YFSETQ. Trimming shortened V by 0 bases and J by 1 base, and 5 bases separated the two germline ends. CDR3 amino acids: CASSLGQSYEQYF. The CDR3 nucleotides are TGCGCCAGCAGCTTGGGGCAATCCTACGAGCAGTACTTC.